The clone carrying this TCR beta chain was recorded at least ten times. Its cognate antigen is unknown. RNA was extracted from bulk tissue without any cell sorting. Distant lung tissue was collected more than 3 cm away from the tumor edge. This record comes from a study of tumor and adjacent non-tumor tissue in lung cancer. Study-level background: The cohort had 12 to 13 adenocarcinoma, a couple of squamous cell and 1 small cell patients. Some 4.1 million productive TCRbeta reads were obtained per sample on average. Stage I to III disease affected ten to eleven men and 5 women aged roughly 31 to 80.

The library came from three nested PCR rounds adapted from ARM-PCR protocols. TCRdb itself ran the multiplex PCR reads through MiXCR, one entry per CDR3 protein. The sample records about 43,000 distinct CDR3 sequences, 60% being singletons. Germline CDR1 is LGHNA and CDR2 is YNFKEQ. The germline V and J ends were trimmed by 0 bases and 4 bases, with 16 bases remaining between them. There are 17 residues in the CDR3. Points from the study as a whole: Tumor repertoires had a smaller top 100 clone share than normal lung.

This receptor was taken from a man in his fifties or sixties with non-small cell lung cancer. This chain joins TRBV4-2 and TRBJ2-1; no clear D. The sequencing sample was made of distant non-tumor lung tissue. The CDR3 loop is CASSQDGTIALYNEQFF. CDR3 nucleotides: TGTGCCAGCAGCCAAGATGGAACTATTGCCCTTTACAATGAGCAGTTCTTC.